A single sample is the source of the 28 T cell receptor beta chains below, sequenced in a study of chemoradiotherapy in HPV16-positive cancers. Sequencing used immunoSEQ multiplex PCR; TCRdb keeps in-frame clones, though not all of them. The sample holds 1,500 to 2,000 clones, about 89% seen once. The input for sequencing was tumor tissue, taken from a patient who underwent chemoradiotherapy. These receptors were collected from a human donor with HPV-associated anogenital cancer.

The chain couples TRBV19 to TRBJ2-2; the match to TRBD1 covers 7 bases. The germline V gene encodes CDR1 LNHDA and CDR2 SQIVND (reference sequence). The CDR3 contains 15 residues. The J segment lost 4 bases and the V segment lost 3 bases, leaving 5 bases of the junction unmatched. In nucleotides, the CDR3 is TGTGCCAGTAGTATTCAGGGGGATGTCACCGGGGAGCTGTTTTTT. Encoded protein: CASSIQGDVTGELFF.

The chain carries TRBV4-1 and TRBJ1-6, with unresolved D. The V end was cut by 4 bases, the J end by 7 bases, with 11 bases between. The CDR3 length is 14 residues. The germline gives CDR1 MGHRA, CDR2 YSYEKL. CDR3 nucleotides: TGCGCCAGCAGCCCGCTTGCGCCGAATTCACCCCTCCACTTT. It yields the protein CASSPLAPNSPLHF.

This clone has just a few counts. V usage is TRBV11-2 and J usage is TRBJ2-5; possible D gene TRBD2, 6 bases. V gave up 1 base and J gave up 5 bases, with 11 bases separating them. Germline loops: CDR1 SGHAT, CDR2 FQNNGV. This CDR3 is 14 amino acids long. The CDR3 DNA is TGTGCCAGCAGCTTAGCGGTAGGAGGGGAGACCCAGTACTTC. Its protein product is CASSLAVGGETQYF.

This clone has just one count. The chain uses TRBV2 and TRBJ2-3; TRBD1 is a possible D gene (5 bases). V dropped 6 bases and J dropped 2 bases, with 9 bases sitting between them. This CDR3 has 13 amino acids. Germline V gene lookup returns CDR1 SNHLY and CDR2 FYNNEI. The CDR3 spells CASRSTDTDTQYF. CDR3 DNA sequence: TGTGCCAGCAGATCGACAGACACAGATACGCAGTATTTT.

The V and J genes are TRBV27 and TRBJ1-5; D is undetermined. The CDR3 totals 17 residues. From germline, CDR1 is MNHEY and CDR2 SMNVEV (reference sequence). V was cut by 2 bases and J by 2 bases, with 16 bases left in between. CDR3 protein: CASSLRAGPLGNQPQHF. CDR3 bases: TGTGCCAGCAGTTTAAGGGCAGGCCCTTTGGGCAATCAGCCCCAGCATTTT.

V and J are TRBV7-6 and TRBJ2-5; maybe TRBD1 (5 bases). Trimming took 2 bases from V and 0 from J, leaving 7 bases between them. In germline, CDR1 is SGHVS, CDR2 FNYEAQ. The CDR3 runs 14 residues. The CDR3 DNA reads TGTGCCAGCAGCTTACCAGGGTACCAAGAGACCCAGTACTTC. Protein: CASSLPGYQETQYF. Using reference TRBV7-6 and TRBJ2-5 for the parts outside the CDR3, the full variable domain is GAGVSQSPRYKVTKRGQDVALRCDPISGHVSLYWYRQALGQGPEFLTYFNYEAQQDKSGLPNDRFSAERPEGSISTLTIQRTEQRDSAMYRCASSLPGYQETQYFGPGTRLLVL.

This rearrangement joins TRBV30 to TRBJ1-2, with no clear D. V was cut by 1 base and J by 3 bases, with 6 bases left in between. CDR3 size: 12 residues. The germline CDR1 and CDR2 sequences are GTSNPN and SVGIG (reference sequence). In DNA, the CDR3 is TGTGCCTGGAGTGGCCTCGACTATGGCTACACCTTC. Translated: CAWSGLDYGYTF.

This sequence joins TRBV7-2 and TRBJ2-7, with TRBD2 identical over 14 bases. In germline, CDR1 is SGHTA, CDR2 FQGNSA. The ends lost 2 bases at V and 7 bases at J; junction bases unmatched: 7. The CDR3 totals 16 residues. The CDR3 is CASSLKRGLAGDEQYF. For the CDR3, the DNA is TGTGCCAGCAGCTTAAAACGGGGACTAGCGGGGGATGAGCAGTACTTC.

The chain carries TRBV6-5 and TRBJ1-6; a possible D gene is TRBD1 (5 bases). The CDR3 covers 14 residues. The germline V and J ends were trimmed by 6 bases and 5 bases, with 11 bases remaining between them. Germline-derived CDR1 and CDR2 are MNHEY and SVGAGI. In DNA form, the CDR3 reads TGTGCCAGCAGGCCGGGACGCAATAATTCACCCCTCCACTTT. Protein sequence: CASRPGRNNSPLHF.

V gene TRBV6-5 combines with J gene TRBJ1-2; 7 nucleotides agree with TRBD1. Losses at the gene ends were 0 bases for V and 5 bases for J; bases not matched to a gene: 6. CDR3 length: 15 residues. Per germline, CDR1 MNHEY and CDR2 SVGAGI. The CDR3 sequence: CASSYSQQGPYGYTF. CDR3 nucleotide sequence: TGTGCCAGCAGTTACTCCCAACAGGGGCCGTATGGCTACACCTTC.

The V gene is TRBV7-2, the J gene TRBJ1-6; unclear D gene. V lost 0 bases and J 7 bases, leaving 10 bases between the germline ends. CDR3 length: 15 residues. Germline CDR1 SGHTA, CDR2 FQGNSA. The CDR3, as DNA: TGTGCCAGCAGCTTAGCCGGACCCACAAATTCACCCCTCCACTTT. Translation: CASSLAGPTNSPLHF. The whole variable domain, remainder taken from reference TRBV7-2 and TRBJ1-6, is GAGVSQSPSNKVTEKGKDVELRCDPISGHTALYWYRQSLGQGLEFLIYFQGNSAPDKSGLPSDRFSAERTGGSVSTLTIQRTQQEDSAVYLCASSLAGPTNSPLHFGNGTRLTVT.

V and J are TRBV5-1 and TRBJ2-1; TRBD2 matches at 8 bases. This CDR3 has 16 amino acids. Trimming cost V 3 bases and J 4 bases; bases outside gene matches: 9. Germline CDR1 SGHRS, CDR2 YFSETQ. The CDR3 region is CASSWVGGGPYNEQFF. CDR3 nucleotides: TGCGCCAGCAGCTGGGTGGGCGGGGGGCCTTACAATGAGCAGTTCTTC.

The V and J genes are TRBV10-3 and TRBJ2-5, with 7 positions matching TRBD2. The CDR3 has 15 residues. Trimming cost V 10 bases and J 1 base; bases outside gene matches: 12. Germline values: CDR1 ENHRY, CDR2 SYGVKD. This CDR3 reads CATGGGGASQETQYF. The CDR3 DNA reads as TGTGCCACCGGCGGGGGTGGGGCATCCCAAGAGACCCAGTACTTC.

The chain uses TRBV30 and TRBJ1-1; D not certain. The CDR3 length is 13 residues. V dropped 0 bases and J dropped 8 bases, with 13 bases sitting between them. The germline gives CDR1 GTSNPN, CDR2 SVGIG (reference sequence). CDR3 amino acids: CAWSVRMGSEAFF. CDR3 DNA sequence: TGTGCCTGGAGTGTACGTATGGGGTCCGAAGCTTTCTTT.

V gene TRBV2 combines with J gene TRBJ1-3; the match to TRBD1 covers 8 bases. The CDR3 is made up of 15 amino acids. Germline CDR1 SNHLY, CDR2 FYNNEI. The V and J ends lost 4 bases and 3 bases, in that order; junction bases with no gene match: 5. The CDR3 loop is CASSGDRRYGNTIYF. CDR3 sequence (DNA): TGTGCCAGCAGTGGGGACAGGCGATATGGAAACACCATATATTTT.

The chain is built from TRBV18 and TRBJ1-2; D is unresolved. This CDR3 contains 14 residues. Germline lookup yields CDR1 KGHSH and CDR2 LQKENI. V gave up 0 bases and J gave up 5 bases, with 10 bases separating them. CDR3 sequence reads: CASSPPNTLYGYTF. Written as DNA, the CDR3 is TGTGCCAGCTCACCACCGAACACCTTGTATGGCTACACCTTC.

V and J are TRBV7-9 and TRBJ1-1; D unresolved. Germline V gives CDR1 SEHNR, CDR2 FQNEAQ (reference sequence). V dropped 3 bases and J dropped 2 bases, with 7 bases sitting between them. This CDR3 region has 13 residues. The CDR3 DNA reads as TGTGCCAGCAGCTTCGTTATAAACACTGAAGCTTTCTTT. Translating gives CASSFVINTEAFF.

The chain carries TRBV19 and TRBJ1-4; D might be TRBD1 (5 bases). CDR3 length: 18 residues. Germline loops: CDR1 LNHDA, CDR2 SQIVND (reference sequence). Trimming stripped 0 bases from V and 4 bases from J, with 18 bases between. CDR3 sequence: CASSIDQVRRQGNEKLFF. The CDR3 DNA reads as TGTGCCAGTAGTATAGATCAAGTAAGGAGGCAGGGTAATGAAAAACTGTTTTTT.

This sequence joins TRBV7-8 and TRBJ1-2; the match to TRBD1 covers 9 bases. The CDR3 contains 15 residues. The germline gives CDR1 SGHVS, CDR2 FQNEAQ. With 5 bases clipped from V and 7 bases from J, the junction kept 11 bases outside the gene matches. The CDR3 loop reads CASSPADRGSGGYTF. In DNA, the CDR3 is TGTGCCAGCAGCCCCGCGGACAGGGGAAGCGGTGGCTACACCTTC.

The chain employs TRBV2 and TRBJ1-1, with TRBD1 as a possible D gene (6 bases). Germline loops: CDR1 SNHLY, CDR2 FYNNEI. CDR3 length: 15 amino acids. V dropped 7 bases and J dropped 2 bases, with 17 bases sitting between them. Here the CDR3 DNA reads TGTGCCAGCACTTCGGAGAGGGGGAGAAACACTGAAGCTTTCTTT. This encodes CASTSERGRNTEAFF.

This clone has more than one count but fewer than ten. CDR3 in DNA: TGCAGCGTTGTTCTTATGACTAGCGGGTTTTACGAGCAGTACTTC. As protein: CSVVLMTSGFYEQYF. The V gene is TRBV29-1, the J gene TRBJ2-7, with TRBD2 identical over 10 bases. CDR3 size: 15 residues. Germline values: CDR1 SQVTM, CDR2 ANQGSEA. J lost 4 bases, V lost 4 bases, and 10 bases had no gene match.

The rearrangement uses TRBV4-1 and TRBJ2-7; the match to TRBD1 covers 9 bases. This CDR3 region has 20 residues. The J segment lost 5 bases and the V segment lost 0 bases, leaving 20 bases of the junction unmatched. Germline V CDR1 and CDR2: MGHRA, YSYEKL. The chain's CDR3 is CASSQEWFGIMTGGRDEQYF. CDR3 DNA sequence: TGCGCCAGCAGCCAAGAATGGTTTGGGATAATGACAGGGGGGCGCGACGAGCAGTACTTC.

The chain carries TRBV18 and TRBJ2-7, with 7 positions matching TRBD1. CDR1 and CDR2 from the germline V gene are KGHSH and LQKENI. This CDR3 has 13 amino acids. Unmatched junction bases numbered 8, after V lost 5 bases and J lost 7 bases. Here the CDR3 reads CASSNRRDSEQYF. CDR3 nucleotides: TGTGCCAGCTCAAATCGAAGGGACAGTGAGCAGTACTTC.

The chain carries TRBV2 and TRBJ1-2, with TRBD1 as a possible D gene (5 bases). Germline V gives CDR1 SNHLY, CDR2 FYNNEI. V was trimmed by 6 bases and J by 3 bases, leaving 23 bases between them. This CDR3 region has 17 residues. The CDR3 sequence: CASRPGGGQGKDYGYTF. The DNA of the CDR3 is TGTGCCAGCAGGCCGGGGGGTGGGCAGGGTAAAGACTATGGCTACACCTTC.

The count of this clone is one. This sequence joins TRBV5-1 and TRBJ2-1; D may be TRBD1 (5 bases). CDR1 SGHRS and CDR2 YFSETQ come from the germline V gene. The CDR3 length is 15 residues. Trimming shortened V by 0 bases and J by 5 bases, and 12 bases separated the two germline ends. CDR3 DNA: TGCGCCAGCAGCTTGGCGTATGTCAGGGACAATGAGCAGTTCTTC. It encodes CASSLAYVRDNEQFF.

This clone was seen more than once but under ten times. The rearrangement uses TRBV4-3 and TRBJ1-2; the D gene is possibly TRBD1 (5 bases). V lost 1 base to trimming and J lost 4 bases, with 10 bases between them. The CDR3 runs 14 residues. Germline CDR1 reads LGHNA; CDR2 reads YSLEER. The chain's CDR3 is CASSQGQGGYGYTF. The DNA of the CDR3 is TGCGCCAGCAGCCAAGGTCAGGGAGGCTATGGCTACACCTTC.

This clone was observed a single time. This rearrangement joins TRBV5-1 to TRBJ1-5, with D possibly matching TRBD1 (5 bases). CDR3 length: 14 amino acids. Germline lookup yields CDR1 SGHRS and CDR2 YFSETQ. Trimming removed 0 bases from V and 8 bases from J, with 12 bases in between. CDR3 sequence (DNA): TGCGCCAGCAGCTTGGGAGGGGTCGGGGAGCCCCAGCATTTT. Translation gives CASSLGGVGEPQHF.

The chain carries TRBV5-8 and TRBJ2-7, with TRBD1 matching 7 bases. The CDR3 runs to 15 residues. Trimming cost V 4 bases and J 3 bases; bases outside gene matches: 10. The germline CDR1 and CDR2 sequences are SGHTS and YDEGEE. The CDR3 loop is CASSPPPTGFYEQYF. The CDR3 DNA reads TGTGCCAGCAGCCCCCCCCCGACAGGGTTCTACGAGCAGTACTTC. The variable domain in full, with the rest retrieved from reference TRBV5-8 and TRBJ2-7, is EAGVTQSPTHLIKTRGQQATLRCSPISGHTSVYWYQQALGLGLQFLLWYDEGEERNRGNFPPRFSGRQFPNYSSELNVNALELEDSALYLCASSPPPTGFYEQYFGPGTRLTVT.